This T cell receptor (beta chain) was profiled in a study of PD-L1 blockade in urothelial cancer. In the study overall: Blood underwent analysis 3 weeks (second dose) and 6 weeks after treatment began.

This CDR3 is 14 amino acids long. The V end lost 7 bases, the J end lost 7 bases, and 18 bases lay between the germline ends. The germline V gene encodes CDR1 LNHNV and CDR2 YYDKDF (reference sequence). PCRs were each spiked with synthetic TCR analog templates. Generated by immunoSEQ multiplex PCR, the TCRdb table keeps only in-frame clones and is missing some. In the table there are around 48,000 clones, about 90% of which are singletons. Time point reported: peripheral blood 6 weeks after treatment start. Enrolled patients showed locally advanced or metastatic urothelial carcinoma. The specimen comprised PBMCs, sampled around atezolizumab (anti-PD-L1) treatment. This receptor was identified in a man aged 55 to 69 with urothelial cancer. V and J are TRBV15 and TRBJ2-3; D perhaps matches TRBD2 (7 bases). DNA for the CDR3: TGTGCCACCAAGGGGGGGGCGCACGGGAATACGCAGTATTTT. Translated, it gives CATKGGAHGNTQYF.